Below, 31 T cell receptor beta chains from the same sample are listed, as sequenced in a study of control samples from healthy donors and cancer patients (dated by TCRdb to 2020 to 2021). The library came from the immunoSEQ multiplex PCR assay. TCRdb carries this immuneACCESS record with in-frame sequences only. Its versions omit some clonotypes, under half of them owing to an unresolved V gene in the studies checked, with the rest unexplained. In all, the sample holds 100,000 to 150,000 clones, and 80% to 95% of those were seen once. The ten largest clones add up to about 2.5% of the sample. The sequencing sample was made of blood. All receptors derive from a man in his late teens or twenties in good health.

The chain couples TRBV14 to TRBJ1-6; tentatively, D is TRBD1 (6 bases). Germline loops: CDR1 SGHDN, CDR2 FVKESK. CDR3 size: 14 residues. Trimming removed 3 bases from V and 9 bases from J, with 12 bases in between. CDR3 protein: CASSHGGAGSPLHF. The CDR3 DNA reads as TGTGCCAGCAGCCACGGGGGCGCGGGTTCACCCCTCCACTTT.

This chain joins TRBV6-5 and TRBJ1-2, with 8 bases aligning to TRBD1. V was clipped by 0 bases and J by 5 bases; unmatched bases: 8. CDR3 size: 16 residues. The germline V gene has CDR1 MNHEY and CDR2 SVGAGI. The CDR3: CASSYSSGRGLYGYTF. The CDR3, as DNA: TGTGCCAGCAGTTACTCCTCTGGCAGGGGGCTATATGGCTACACCTTC.

The V gene is TRBV11-2, the J gene TRBJ1-1, with 7 bases that match TRBD1. The CDR3 runs 12 residues. Per the germline V gene, CDR1 is SGHAT and CDR2 is FQNNGV. J gave up 7 bases and V 5 bases, and 4 bases lay outside the gene matches. In nucleotides, the CDR3 is TGTGCCAGCAGCCGAACAGGGGTTGAAGCTTTCTTT. This sequence encodes CASSRTGVEAFF. Combining the CDR3 with reference TRBV11-2 and TRBJ1-1 gives the whole variable domain EAGVAQSPRYKIIEKRQSVAFWCNPISGHATLYWYQQILGQGPKLLIQFQNNGVVDDSQLPKDRFSAERLKGVDSTLKIQPAKLEDSAVYLCASSRTGVEAFFGQGTRLTVV.

The chain links TRBV7-2 to TRBJ2-5; TRBD1 aligns across 8 bases. The CDR3 spans 17 residues. CDR1 and CDR2 from the germline V gene are SGHTA and FQGNSA. The junction had 12 bases not matched to a gene; V was cut back by 1 base and J by 5 bases. The CDR3 loop reads CASSLVRAAGGGETQYF. The CDR3, as DNA: TGTGCCAGCAGCTTAGTCCGCGCGGCAGGGGGCGGGGAGACCCAGTACTTC.

The chain combines TRBV29-1 with TRBJ1-6; D possibly corresponds to TRBD1 (5 bases). The CDR3 consists of 11 residues. V was shortened by 2 bases and J by 14 bases, with 10 bases between the two germline ends. Germline-derived CDR1 and CDR2 are SQVTM and ANQGSEA. The CDR3 DNA reads as TGCAGCGTTGAACAGGGAAAGGCCCTCCACTTT. Amino acids: CSVEQGKALHF.

The chain couples TRBV19 to TRBJ1-4; TRBD1 matches 7 bases. Per the germline V gene, CDR1 is LNHDA and CDR2 is SQIVND (reference sequence). The V and J ends lost 9 bases and 4 bases, in that order; junction bases with no gene match: 11. The CDR3 consists of 15 residues. The DNA of the CDR3 is TGTGCCAGCCGACACCGACAGGGTCTTAATGAAAAACTGTTTTTT. It codes for CASRHRQGLNEKLFF.

This clone has a single count. V and J are TRBV10-3 and TRBJ1-4; D remains unclear. With 0 bases removed from V and 1 base from J, the gap between germline ends came to 6 bases. This CDR3 spans 15 amino acids. Germline V gene lookup returns CDR1 ENHRY and CDR2 SYGVKD. CDR3 bases: TGTGCCATCAGTGAGTCCAGGAAAACTAATGAAAAACTGTTTTTT. It is translated as CAISESRKTNEKLFF.

This chain joins TRBV3-1 (or the pseudogene TRBV3-2) and TRBJ2-2; D possibly matches TRBD1 or TRBD2 (6 bases each). The CDR3 sequence is 14 residues long. CDR1 is LGHDT, CDR2 YNNKEL, per germline (reference sequence). V lost 3 bases to trimming and J lost 4 bases, with 9 bases between them. For the CDR3, the DNA is TGTGCCAGCAGCCATAGGGGGGCCACCGGGGAGCTGTTTTTT. Protein: CASSHRGATGELFF.

The genes are TRBV5-1 and TRBJ1-1; 8 nucleotides match TRBD1. The CDR3 is 15 residues long. Germline lookup yields CDR1 SGHRS and CDR2 YFSETQ. After removal of 4 bases from V and 3 bases from J, the junction contained 8 bases not matched to a gene. CDR3 loop: CASSPGQGAYTEAFF. DNA for the CDR3: TGCGCCAGCAGCCCCGGACAGGGCGCATACACTGAAGCTTTCTTT.

This clone was detected once. This rearrangement joins TRBV30 to TRBJ1-5, with TRBD1 as a possible D gene (6 bases). The germline V gene encodes CDR1 GTSNPN and CDR2 SVGIG (reference sequence). V gave up 2 bases and J gave up 11 bases, with 19 bases separating them. This CDR3 has 14 residues. The CDR3 protein is CAWSPPQGIMTQHF. CDR3 bases: TGTGCCTGGAGTCCACCCCAGGGGATCATGACCCAGCATTTT.

The chain is built from TRBV2 and TRBJ1-5, with 9 bases matching TRBD1. The CDR3 is made up of 15 amino acids. Germline lookup yields CDR1 SNHLY and CDR2 FYNNEI. V was pared by 5 bases and J by 4 bases, with 6 bases of the junction left unmatched. The CDR3 coding sequence is TGTGCCAGCAGTTACAGGGGGCGAACTAATCAGCCCCAGCATTTT. It encodes CASSYRGRTNQPQHF. The full variable domain, completed using reference TRBV2 and TRBJ1-5, is EPEVTQTPSHQVTQMGQEVILRCVPISNHLYFYWYRQILGQKVEFLVSFYNNEISEKSEIFDDQFSVERPDGSNFTLKIRSTKLEDSAMYFCASSYRGRTNQPQHFGDGTRLSIL.

This rearrangement joins TRBV6-5 to TRBJ1-1; possible D gene TRBD1, 5 bases. CDR3 length equals 13 residues. Germline V CDR1 and CDR2: MNHEY, SVGAGI. Trimming removed 6 bases at V and 0 bases at J, with 8 bases between. CDR3 DNA: TGTGCCAGCAGCCGACAGATGAACACTGAAGCTTTCTTT. Translated: CASSRQMNTEAFF.

The chain couples TRBV6-2 or TRBV6-3 to TRBJ2-1; possibly TRBD1 or TRBD2 for D (6 bases each). V lost 1 base, J lost 14 bases, and 12 bases lay in between. This CDR3 spans 12 amino acids. Germline CDR1 reads MNHEY; CDR2 reads SVGEGT. The CDR3 protein is CASSYWAGEEFF. CDR3 bases: TGTGCCAGCAGTTACTGGGCAGGGGAGGAGTTCTTC.

The V and J genes are TRBV19 and TRBJ2-5; 14 bases line up with TRBD2. Trimming removed 4 bases from V and 2 bases from J; junction bases left unmatched: 9. Germline V gives CDR1 LNHDA, CDR2 SQIVND (reference sequence). This CDR3 region has 18 residues. The CDR3, as DNA: TGTGCCAGTAGTACAAGACTAGCGGGGGGGCCTCTTCAAGAGACCCAGTACTTC. This sequence encodes CASSTRLAGGPLQETQYF.

V usage is TRBV2 and J usage is TRBJ1-4; 11 nucleotides align to TRBD1. Germline values: CDR1 SNHLY, CDR2 FYNNEI. V trimming: 7 bases; J trimming: 7 bases; junction bases outside the gene matches: 11. The CDR3 covers 16 residues. CDR3 sequence: CASTPLVDRGREKLFF. The CDR3 DNA reads as TGTGCCAGCACCCCTCTAGTGGACAGGGGGCGTGAAAAACTGTTTTTT.

The chain links TRBV30 to TRBJ1-3; 7 bases line up with TRBD1. From germline, CDR1 is GTSNPN and CDR2 SVGIG (reference sequence). This CDR3 has 16 residues. The CDR3 sequence: CALTGTARISGNTIYF. As DNA, the CDR3 is TGTGCTCTAACCGGGACAGCGAGAATCTCTGGAAACACCATATATTTT. Based on the CDR3 plus reference TRBV30 and TRBJ1-3, the full variable domain is SQTIHQWPATLVQPVGSPLSLECTVEGTSNPNLYWYRQAAGRGLQLLFYSVGIGQISSEVPQNLSASRPQDRQFILSSKKLLLSDSGFYLCALTGTARISGNTIYFGEGSWLTVV.

The chain has TRBV6-5 and TRBJ1-3, with D perhaps TRBD1 (5 bases). Deletions cut 0 bases from V and 9 bases from J, with 18 bases between. CDR3 size: 16 residues. Per the germline V gene, CDR1 is MNHEY and CDR2 is SVGAGI. The CDR3 DNA follows: TGTGCCAGCAGTTACTCGAGAGGGACGGCTCGCGCCACCATATATTTT. Its translation is CASSYSRGTARATIYF.

V usage is TRBV24-1 and J usage is TRBJ2-3; 9 positions match TRBD1. Trimming cost V 9 bases and J 3 bases; bases outside gene matches: 9. The germline CDR1 and CDR2 sequences are KGHDR and SFDVKD. CDR3 length equals 15 residues. The CDR3 reads CATAMGTGLTDTQYF. CDR3 bases: TGTGCCACCGCGATGGGGACAGGGTTAACAGATACGCAGTATTTT.

V usage is TRBV19 and J usage is TRBJ1-2; 10 bases are shared with TRBD1. V was pared by 7 bases and J by 2 bases, with 1 base of the junction left unmatched. Germline loops: CDR1 LNHDA, CDR2 SQIVND (reference sequence). There are 13 residues in the CDR3. The CDR3 coding sequence is TGTGCCAGTAAGGGACAGGGGAACTATGGCTACACCTTC. It yields the protein CASKGQGNYGYTF. Based on the CDR3 plus reference TRBV19 and TRBJ1-2, the full variable domain is DGGITQSPKYLFRKEGQNVTLSCEQNLNHDAMYWYRQDPGQGLRLIYYSQIVNDFQKGDIAEGYSVSREKKESFPLTVTSAQKNPTAFYLCASKGQGNYGYTFGSGTRLTVV.

The rearrangement joins TRBV19 to TRBJ1-1, with D possibly TRBD1 on 6 matching bases. This CDR3 has 12 amino acids. Per germline, CDR1 LNHDA and CDR2 SQIVND (reference sequence). V lost 7 bases and J lost 7, with 13 bases in between. CDR3 in DNA: TGTGCCAGTACGACGGGGGGGCTTGAAGCTTTCTTT. It is translated as CASTTGGLEAFF. Full variable domain (rest looked up from reference TRBV19 and TRBJ1-1): DGGITQSPKYLFRKEGQNVTLSCEQNLNHDAMYWYRQDPGQGLRLIYYSQIVNDFQKGDIAEGYSVSREKKESFPLTVTSAQKNPTAFYLCASTTGGLEAFFGQGTRLTVV.

Written as DNA, the CDR3 is TGTGCCAGCTCACCACCGTCCCCAAATGCGGGCAATCAGCCCCAGCATTTT. It specifies CASSPPSPNAGNQPQHF. The V gene is TRBV18, the J gene TRBJ1-5; D gene ambiguous. From germline, CDR1 is KGHSH and CDR2 LQKENI. The V end was cut by 0 bases, the J end by 2 bases, with 14 bases between. The length of the CDR3 is 17 residues.

The chain recombines TRBV28 with TRBJ1-4, with 10 bases aligning to TRBD1. V shed 5 bases and J 10 bases; nucleotides not matched to a gene: 13. There are 16 residues in the CDR3. CDR1 and CDR2 (germline): MDHEN, SYDVKM. CDR3 sequence: CASSQNPGQGLGKLFF. Written as DNA, the CDR3 is TGTGCCAGCAGTCAGAACCCGGGACAGGGGCTAGGAAAACTGTTTTTT.

This clone was counted a few times. The rearrangement uses TRBV28 and TRBJ1-3; D perhaps matches TRBD1 (6 bases). The CDR3 runs to 16 residues. Germline CDR1 is MDHEN and CDR2 is SYDVKM. V lost 4 bases to trimming and J lost 4 bases, with 17 bases between them. The CDR3 DNA reads TGTGCCAGCAGTTCCGGACAGCACCGTACGGGAAACACCATATATTTT. This encodes CASSSGQHRTGNTIYF.

The genes are TRBV6-2 or TRBV6-3 and TRBJ1-1; 9 bases align to TRBD1. Unmatched junction bases numbered 12, after V lost 6 bases and J lost 4 bases. Germline assignment: CDR1 MNHEY and CDR2 SVGEGT. The CDR3 is made up of 16 amino acids. The CDR3 loop is CASSPLPQGAGTEAFF. The DNA of the CDR3 is TGTGCCAGCAGCCCTTTACCACAGGGGGCGGGCACTGAAGCTTTCTTT.

V is TRBV30 and J is TRBJ1-1; 8 bases fit TRBD1. Germline lookup yields CDR1 GTSNPN and CDR2 SVGIG (reference sequence). This CDR3 is 15 amino acids long. Trimming removed 5 bases from V and 1 base from J; junction bases left unmatched: 9. This chain's CDR3 is CAWGSDREANTEAFF. CDR3 nucleotides: TGTGCCTGGGGTTCGGACAGGGAAGCGAACACTGAAGCTTTCTTT.

This chain links TRBV4-1 with TRBJ1-6; TRBD1 aligns across 7 bases. The CDR3 covers 14 residues. Per germline, CDR1 MGHRA and CDR2 YSYEKL. J lost 10 bases, V lost 0 bases, and 3 bases had no gene match. CDR3 sequence reads: CASSQEGGSSPLHF. The CDR3 DNA reads as TGCGCCAGCAGCCAAGAAGGGGGCAGCTCACCCCTCCACTTT.

The rearrangement links TRBV13 to TRBJ2-3, with 10 bases aligning to TRBD1. This CDR3 has 16 residues. CDR1 is PRHDT, CDR2 FYEKMQ, per germline (reference sequence). After removal of 2 bases from V and 4 bases from J, the junction contained 6 bases not matched to a gene. CDR3 loop: CASSLRDRGGPDTQYF. The CDR3 DNA reads TGTGCCAGCAGCTTAAGGGACAGGGGTGGGCCAGATACGCAGTATTTT.

V and J are TRBV7-2 and TRBJ2-4; D remains ambiguous. The CDR3 sequence is 17 residues long. Trimming removed 1 base from V and 1 base from J, with 14 bases in between. Germline V CDR1 and CDR2: SGHTA, FQGNSA. The CDR3 here is CASSLGPGEVAKNIQYF. The CDR3 DNA is TGTGCCAGCAGCTTAGGACCGGGCGAGGTGGCCAAAAACATTCAGTACTTC.

The chain carries TRBV6-1 and TRBJ2-7; TRBD1 matches at 12 bases. This CDR3 spans 18 amino acids. Germline assignment: CDR1 MNHNS and CDR2 SASEGT. V was pared by 2 bases and J by 3 bases, with 11 bases of the junction left unmatched. The CDR3 loop reads CASSELDGGDRGLYEQYF. The CDR3 region has the DNA TGTGCCAGCAGTGAATTAGACGGAGGGGACAGGGGGCTCTACGAGCAGTACTTC.

This clone is a singleton in its sample. The J gene is TRBJ1-3, the V gene TRBV15, with D hard to call. Germline-derived CDR1 and CDR2 are LNHNV and YYDKDF (reference sequence). This CDR3 has 15 residues. V was shortened by 0 bases and J by 5 bases, with 11 bases between the two germline ends. The CDR3 region is CATSRDRMERNTIYF. The CDR3 DNA reads TGTGCCACCAGCAGAGACCGGATGGAAAGAAACACCATATATTTT.

This clone was observed a single time. The V gene is TRBV11-3, the J gene TRBJ2-6; D remains ambiguous. Per germline, CDR1 SGHNT and CDR2 YENEEA. V was trimmed by 0 bases and J by 2 bases, leaving 2 bases between them. CDR3 size: 14 residues. The CDR3 DNA sequence: TGTGCCAGCAGCTTAGAGCCTGGGGCCAACGTCCTGACTTTC. Protein: CASSLEPGANVLTF.